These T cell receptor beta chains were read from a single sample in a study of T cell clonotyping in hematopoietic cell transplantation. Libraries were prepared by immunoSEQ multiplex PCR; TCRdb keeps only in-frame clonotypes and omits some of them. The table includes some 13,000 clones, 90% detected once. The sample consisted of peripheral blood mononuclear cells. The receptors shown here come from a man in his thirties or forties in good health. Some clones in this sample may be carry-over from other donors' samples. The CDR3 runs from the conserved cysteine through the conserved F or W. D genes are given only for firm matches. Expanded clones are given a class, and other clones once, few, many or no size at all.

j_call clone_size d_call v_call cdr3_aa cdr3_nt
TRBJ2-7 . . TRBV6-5 CASSYLFSRRWSGQYF TGTGCCAGCAGTTACTTATTCAGCCGTCGTTGGTCAGGGCAGTACTTC
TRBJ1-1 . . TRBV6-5 CASSYQNLVRTEAFF TGTGCCAGCAGTTACCAGAACCTCGTACGCACTGAAGCTTTCTTT
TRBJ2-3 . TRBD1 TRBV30 CAWSVRGTGVTDTQYF TGTGCCTGGAGTGTACGAGGGACAGGGGTAACAGATACGCAGTATTTT
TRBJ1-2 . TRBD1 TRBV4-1 CASSQTGAHVNYGYTF TGCGCCAGCAGCCAAACAGGGGCCCATGTTAACTATGGCTACACCTTC
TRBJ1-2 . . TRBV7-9 CASTREGYYGYTF TGTGCCAGCACCAGAGAAGGGTACTATGGCTACACCTTC
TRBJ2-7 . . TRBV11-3 CASSFVGSSSYEQYF TGTGCCAGCAGCTTCGTTGGCAGCTCCTCCTACGAGCAGTACTTC
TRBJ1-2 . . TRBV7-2 CASSLAVQNYGYTF TGTGCCAGCAGCTTAGCCGTCCAAAACTATGGCTACACCTTC
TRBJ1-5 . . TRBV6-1 CASSEIQGMGNQPQHF TGTGCCAGCAGTGAAATTCAGGGGATGGGCAATCAGCCCCAGCATTTT
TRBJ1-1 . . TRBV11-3 CASSLGDEAFF TGTGCCAGCAGCTTAGGAGATGAAGCTTTCTTT
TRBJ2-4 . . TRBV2 CASSGTTPPWYIQYF TGTGCCAGCAGTGGGACAACCCCACCTTGGTACATTCAGTACTTC
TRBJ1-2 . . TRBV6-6 CASSYSPGGDYGYTF TGTGCCAGCAGTTACTCCCCAGGTGGCGACTATGGCTACACCTTC
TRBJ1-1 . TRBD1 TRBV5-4 CASSFDRGNTEAFF TGTGCCAGCAGCTTCGACAGGGGGAACACTGAAGCTTTCTTT
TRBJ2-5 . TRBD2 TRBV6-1 CASSELAGGQETQYF TGTGCCAGCAGTGAACTAGCGGGGGGGCAAGAGACCCAGTACTTC
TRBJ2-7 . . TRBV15 CATSTGTGSSYEQYF TGTGCCACCAGCACCGGGACGGGCAGCTCCTACGAGCAGTACTTC
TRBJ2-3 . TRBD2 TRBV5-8 CASSKGLAGQDTQYF TGTGCCAGCAGCAAGGGACTAGCGGGACAAGATACGCAGTATTTT
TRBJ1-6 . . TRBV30 CAWTGYNSPLHF TGTGCCTGGACAGGGTATAATTCACCCCTCCACTTT
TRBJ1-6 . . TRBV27 CASSSGGGRPLHF TGTGCCAGCAGTTCCGGGGGAGGTCGACCCCTCCACTTT
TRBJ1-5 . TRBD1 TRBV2 CASNGQGNNQPQHF TGTGCCAGCAACGGACAGGGCAACAATCAGCCCCAGCATTTT
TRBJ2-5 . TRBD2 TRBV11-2 CASRLGGQETQYF TGTGCCAGCAGGTTGGGGGGGCAAGAGACCCAGTACTTC
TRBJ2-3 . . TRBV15 CATSRDKGTKTDTQYF TGTGCCACCAGCAGAGATAAAGGGACAAAGACAGATACGCAGTATTTT
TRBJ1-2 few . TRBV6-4 CASSVQGSLGYGYTF TGTGCCAGCAGTGTACAGGGCAGCCTAGGCTATGGCTACACCTTC
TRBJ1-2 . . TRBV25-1 CASRTANYGYTF TGTGCCAGCAGAACAGCTAACTATGGCTACACCTTC
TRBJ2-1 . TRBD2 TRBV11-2 CASRSTSGTFYNEQFF TGTGCCAGCAGGTCGACTAGCGGGACATTCTACAATGAGCAGTTCTTC
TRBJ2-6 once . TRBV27 CASSLAGAGANVLTF TGTGCCAGCAGTTTAGCAGGGGCTGGGGCCAACGTCCTGACTTTC
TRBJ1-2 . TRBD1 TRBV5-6 CASTESGTGVYGYTF TGTGCCAGCACTGAGTCCGGGACAGGGGTTTATGGCTACACCTTC
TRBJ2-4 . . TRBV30 CAWSGGANIQYF TGTGCCTGGAGTGGAGGGGCAAACATTCAGTACTTC
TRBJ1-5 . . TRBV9 CASSETGHLKPQHF TGTGCCAGCAGCGAGACGGGACATTTGAAGCCCCAGCATTTT
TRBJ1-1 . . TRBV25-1 CASSESGRGRSVNTEAFF TGTGCCAGCAGTGAATCGGGTCGGGGCAGATCCGTGAACACTGAAGCTTTCTTT
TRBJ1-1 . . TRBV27 CASSVVTAHMNTEAFF TGTGCCAGCAGCGTGGTAACGGCGCACATGAACACTGAAGCTTTCTTT
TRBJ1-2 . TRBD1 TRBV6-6 CASGDRNSYGYTF TGTGCCAGCGGGGACAGGAATAGCTATGGCTACACCTTC
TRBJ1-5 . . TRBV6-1 CASSEGVMINQPQHF TGTGCCAGCAGTGAAGGGGTTATGATCAATCAGCCCCAGCATTTT
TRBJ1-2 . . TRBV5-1 CASSIVYQDGYTF TGCGCCAGCAGCATTGTTTATCAGGATGGCTACACCTTC
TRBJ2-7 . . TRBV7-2 CASSLTVTYEQYF TGTGCCAGCAGCCTTACGGTTACCTACGAGCAGTACTTC
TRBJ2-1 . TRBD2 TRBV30 CAWSVRSSGPYNEQFF TGTGCCTGGAGTGTACGGTCTAGCGGGCCTTACAATGAGCAGTTCTTC
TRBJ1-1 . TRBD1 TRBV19 CASSPRQGGITEAFF TGTGCCAGTAGTCCGAGACAGGGAGGGATCACTGAAGCTTTCTTT